Sequencing of this TCR beta chain was carried out in a study of T cell repertoires in cytomegalovirus infection. In TCRdb, the reads were re-called with MiXCR into one record per CDR3 protein. The sample consists of hundreds of thousands of distinct CDR3 sequences, around 24% of them appearing once. Only a few counts were recorded for this clonotype. This sequence originates from a human donor in good health (CMV status not recorded). Some clones in this sample may be carry-over from other donors' samples. Sequenced input: CD8+ T cells from PBMCs.

The chain's CDR3 is CSARDKEGAAYNEQFF. The DNA of the CDR3 is TGCAGTGCTAGAGATAAGGAGGGGGCCGCCTACAATGAGCAGTTCTTC. V gene TRBV20-1 combines with J gene TRBJ2-1, with D possibly matching TRBD1 (7 bases). There are 16 residues in the CDR3. The germline V and J ends were trimmed by 0 bases and 2 bases, with 14 bases remaining between them. The V gene's germline CDR1 is DFQATT and CDR2 SNEGSKA (reference sequence).